This T cell receptor (beta chain) was sequenced for a study of blood T cell repertoires in COVID-19. In the original workflow: How many nucleated cells were present was estimated from reference gene primer amplification. Only in-frame clones appear in the TCRdb table, and some are missing; sequencing was by immunoSEQ multiplex PCR. V, J and clone size are taken as reported in that table, and D and trimming were inferred from the DNA itself. Among approximately 170,000 clones, roughly four fifths were seen once, and the ten largest hold approximately 8%. Seattle enrolled patients during active infection and tracked them longitudinally. V shed 4 bases and J 8 bases; nucleotides not matched to a gene: 13. Per the germline V gene, CDR1 is SGHTA and CDR2 is FQGNSA. The CDR3 runs 17 residues.

Sequencing was performed on peripheral blood. This clonotype originated in a woman aged 70-85 years with COVID-19, enrolled during active disease. The gene calls are TRBV7-2 and TRBJ2-1; 11 bases are a match to TRBD2. CDR3 residues: CASSSAGTSGGRDEQFF. CDR3 in DNA: TGTGCCAGCAGCTCGGCCGGGACTAGCGGAGGAAGGGATGAGCAGTTCTTC.